This TCR beta chain was retrieved from a study of OX40 agonist ivuxolimab in advanced cancers. For the study at large: Patients were given ivuxolimab, an antibody that agonizes OX40 (CD134). Enrollees could have had prior anti-PD-1, anti-PD-L1 or anti-CTLA-4 therapy, which 40% had received. Patients got intravenous ivuxolimab at 0.01 to 10 mg/kg every 2 weeks.

Germline loops: CDR1 MNHEY, CDR2 SMNVEV (reference sequence). The V and J ends lost 5 bases and 3 bases, in that order; junction bases with no gene match: 5. There are 16 residues in the CDR3. Assay: immunoSEQ multiplex PCR; the TCRdb copy retains only in-frame clones and omits some. This sample has about 38,000 clones, with 85% found just once. This TCR was sampled from an adult with an advanced solid tumor such as melanoma, head and neck, liver or kidney cancer. The sample consisted of CD4+ or CD8+ T cells sorted from blood, taken in a trial of the OX40 agonist ivuxolimab. The V call is TRBV27, the J call TRBJ2-3; 13 bases agree with TRBD2. The CDR3, as DNA: TGTGCCAGCAGTGGAGGGACTAGCGGGATTACAGATACGCAGTATTTT. It encodes CASSGGTSGITDTQYF.